These T cell receptor beta chains were read from a single sample in a study of regulatory T cells in long-lasting Graves disease. TCRdb called the multiplex PCR reads again in MiXCR, with one record for every CDR3 protein. The top ten clones hold over 25% of a sample with almost 350,000 distinct CDR3 sequences, around 19% of them seen once. This specimen consisted of peripheral blood mononuclear cells (PBMCs), obtained when the disease was refractory, from a patient treated with antithyroid drugs. All receptors come from a female donor with Graves disease. The CDR3 runs from the conserved cysteine through the conserved F or W. A D gene is named only where the DNA matches it firmly. Clone size is shown for a subset of rows, as once, few, many or a class of expanded clone.

v_gene	d_gene	j_gene	abundance	CDR3nt	CDR3aa
TRBV29-1	.	TRBJ1-1	few	TGCAGCGTTGGGGGCAGCTCCAACACTGAAGCTTTCTTT	CSVGGSSNTEAFF
TRBV11-2	TRBD1	TRBJ1-4	many	TGTGCCAGCAGCTTCCCGGGACAGGGGAAAAAACTGTTTTTT	CASSFPGQGKKLFF
TRBV29-1	.	TRBJ1-1	many	TGCAGCGTTACAGAAGGAGCTTTCTTT	CSVTEGAFF
TRBV4-2	.	TRBJ2-1	.	TGTGCCAGCAGCCAAGATTCCAGCTCCTACAATGAGCAGTTCTTC	CASSQDSSSYNEQFF
TRBV5-8	.	TRBJ2-7	.	TGTGCCAACAGCTTAACTCCCTACTACGAGCAGTACTTC	CANSLTPYYEQYF
TRBV3-1	.	TRBJ2-1	once	TGTGCCAGCAGCCAAGACGGTGGGACTGGGGTCTACAATGAGCAGTTCTTC	CASSQDGGTGVYNEQFF
TRBV11-2	.	TRBJ2-7	many	TGTGCCAGCAGCCCCCGGTTCGGGACCCACGAGCAGTACTTC	CASSPRFGTHEQYF
TRBV29-1	TRBD1	TRBJ1-4	.	TGCGGCGTTGAGTGGGACAGGGAGGATGAAAAACTGTTTTTT	CGVEWDREDEKLFF
TRBV6-1	.	TRBJ2-7	many	TGTGCCACCACAAGGATGTCCTACGAGCAGTACTTC	CATTRMSYEQYF
TRBV13	.	TRBJ2-5	many	TGTGCCAGCAGCCCAGCGAGTCCCCGGTTAGCAGAGACCCAGTACTTC	CASSPASPRLAETQYF
TRBV28	TRBD1	TRBJ2-7	many	TGTGCCAGCAGCAGACAGGGCGCAAGCTACGAGCAGTACTTC	CASSRQGASYEQYF
TRBV14	.	TRBJ2-2	.	TGTGCCAGCAGCCAAGGACAGTTATACACCGGGGAGCTGTTTTTT	CASSQGQLYTGELFF
TRBV18	.	TRBJ1-4	.	TGTGCCAGCTCACCCCGGGGGGATAATGAAAAACTGTTTTTT	CASSPRGDNEKLFF
TRBV2	.	TRBJ1-1	many	TGTGCCAGCAGTGAAGCTGGTACACAGAACACTGAAGCTTTCTTT	CASSEAGTQNTEAFF
TRBV27	.	TRBJ1-5	many	TGTGCCAGCATGGTGGGGACTTTTGATGGCAATCAGCCCCAGCATTTT	CASMVGTFDGNQPQHF
TRBV24-1	.	TRBJ1-5	many	TGTGCCATCGGGACATTTCAGCCCCAGCATTTT	CAIGTFQPQHF
TRBV5-1	.	TRBJ1-2	many	TGCGCCAGCAGCTTGGGGCGAACGGACGGCTCCTATGGCTACACCTTC	CASSLGRTDGSYGYTF
TRBV3-1	.	TRBJ2-6	few	TGTGCCAGCGGGAGCTCTGGGGCCAACGTCCTGACTTTC	CASGSSGANVLTF
TRBV28	.	TRBJ1-2	many	TGTGCCAGCAGTTGGCCCAACCGGAACTATGGCTACACCTTC	CASSWPNRNYGYTF
TRBV7-2	.	TRBJ1-6	.	TGTGCCAGCGGGGGCATATTGAATTCACCCCTCCACTTT	CASGGILNSPLHF
TRBV6-1	.	TRBJ2-7	.	TGTGCCAGCAGCCCGGGACCTACCAACTACGAGCAGTACTTC	CASSPGPTNYEQYF
TRBV24-1	.	TRBJ1-2	.	TGTGCCACCAGTGAATCTTCCGGGACGAGGGGCTACACCTTC	CATSESSGTRGYTF
TRBV2	TRBD2	TRBJ2-5	.	TGTGCCAGCAGTCTTAGCGGGGGGGCCTTAGAGACCCAGTACTTC	CASSLSGGALETQYF
TRBV28	TRBD2	TRBJ2-5	many	TGTGCCAGCCTCCAAGGGCGAACTAGCGGACGCGAAGAGACCCAGTACTTC	CASLQGRTSGREETQYF
TRBV6-5	.	TRBJ1-2	many	TGTGCCAGCAGTTACTCGGCAGAGGGCTATGGCTACACCTTC	CASSYSAEGYGYTF
TRBV12-3/TRBV12-4	TRBD1	TRBJ1-3	many	TGTGCCAGCAGTAGGACAGGCGGAAACACCATATATTTT	CASSRTGGNTIYF